A selection of T cell receptor beta chains follows, all from one sample in a study of T cell changes during pregnancy in multiple sclerosis. The repertoire was sequenced with immunoSEQ multiplex PCR; TCRdb's copy has only in-frame clones and lacks some. The table lists around 59,000 clones, around 93% of them singletons. Here the sequenced sample was CD8+ T cells from peripheral blood mononuclear cells, taken in the second trimester of pregnancy. The receptors shown here come from a female donor with multiple sclerosis, enrolled in a pregnancy study. Each CDR3 is given with its conserved first and last residue. Each record gives: clone size, D gene, J gene, V gene, CDR3 protein, CDR3 DNA. The D gene is left open where the match is weak. Size values are once, few and many counts, or a class for expanded clones, and some rows have none.

clone size: .; D gene: TRBD2; J gene: TRBJ2-1; V gene: TRBV7-2; CDR3 protein: CASIPSGGAYYNEQFF; CDR3 DNA: TGTGCCAGCATCCCTAGCGGGGGGGCCTACTACAATGAGCAGTTCTTC
clone size: .; D gene: .; J gene: TRBJ2-7; V gene: TRBV29-1; CDR3 protein: CSVEYPYSYEQYF; CDR3 DNA: TGCAGCGTTGAATATCCGTACTCCTACGAGCAGTACTTC
clone size: .; D gene: TRBD2; J gene: TRBJ2-1; V gene: TRBV9; CDR3 protein: CASSVETSGSIEQFF; CDR3 DNA: TGTGCCAGCAGCGTAGAGACTAGCGGGAGTATTGAGCAGTTCTTC
clone size: .; D gene: TRBD2; J gene: TRBJ2-2; V gene: TRBV28; CDR3 protein: CASRGTSGRTPLPGELFF; CDR3 DNA: TGTGCCAGCAGGGGGACTAGCGGGAGGACCCCTCTCCCCGGGGAGCTGTTTTTT
clone size: .; D gene: .; J gene: TRBJ2-1; V gene: TRBV4-1; CDR3 protein: CASAQDNEQFF; CDR3 DNA: TGCGCCAGCGCACAGGACAATGAGCAGTTCTTC
clone size: .; D gene: TRBD2; J gene: TRBJ2-3; V gene: TRBV9; CDR3 protein: CASSATSGGFTDTQYF; CDR3 DNA: TGTGCCAGCAGCGCCACTAGCGGGGGCTTCACAGATACGCAGTATTTT
clone size: .; D gene: .; J gene: TRBJ1-1; V gene: TRBV30; CDR3 protein: CAWSVGVMNTEAFF; CDR3 DNA: TGTGCCTGGAGTGTAGGAGTCATGAACACTGAAGCTTTCTTT
clone size: .; D gene: .; J gene: TRBJ2-1; V gene: TRBV29-1; CDR3 protein: CSAVHSYNEQFF; CDR3 DNA: TGCAGCGCTGTACACAGCTACAATGAGCAGTTCTTC
clone size: .; D gene: TRBD2; J gene: TRBJ2-7; V gene: TRBV5-4; CDR3 protein: CASSSGLAVTYEQYF; CDR3 DNA: TGTGCCAGCAGCTCCGGACTAGCGGTTACCTACGAGCAGTACTTC
clone size: .; D gene: .; J gene: TRBJ1-2; V gene: TRBV5-4; CDR3 protein: CASSLSNGYTF; CDR3 DNA: TGTGCCAGCAGCTTGTCCAATGGCTACACCTTC
clone size: .; D gene: .; J gene: TRBJ1-5; V gene: TRBV10-2; CDR3 protein: CASSFSPGQPQHF; CDR3 DNA: TGCGCCAGCAGTTTTTCCCCGGGGCAGCCCCAGCATTTT
clone size: .; D gene: TRBD1; J gene: TRBJ2-7; V gene: TRBV29-1; CDR3 protein: CSAWGQGASYEQYF; CDR3 DNA: TGCAGCGCATGGGGACAGGGGGCCTCCTACGAGCAGTACTTC
clone size: .; D gene: .; J gene: TRBJ2-7; V gene: TRBV7-9; CDR3 protein: CASSFGRASYEQYF; CDR3 DNA: TGTGCCAGCAGCTTCGGCAGGGCCTCCTACGAGCAGTACTTC
clone size: once; D gene: .; J gene: TRBJ2-3; V gene: TRBV11-2; CDR3 protein: CASSLRGRPGTDTQYF; CDR3 DNA: TGTGCCAGCAGCTTACGGGGGAGACCAGGGACAGATACGCAGTATTTT
clone size: .; D gene: TRBD1; J gene: TRBJ1-3; V gene: TRBV6-5; CDR3 protein: CASSSGTGYGNTIYF; CDR3 DNA: TGTGCCAGCAGTTCCGGGACAGGGTATGGAAACACCATATATTTT
clone size: .; D gene: TRBD1; J gene: TRBJ1-2; V gene: TRBV5-1; CDR3 protein: CASRQVTGTGVNYGYTF; CDR3 DNA: TGCGCCAGCAGACAAGTCACCGGGACAGGGGTTAACTATGGCTACACCTTC
clone size: .; D gene: .; J gene: TRBJ2-7; V gene: TRBV4-1; CDR3 protein: CASSQKVEGLASEQYF; CDR3 DNA: TGCGCCAGCAGCCAAAAGGTGGAGGGATTGGCGAGCGAGCAGTACTTC
clone size: .; D gene: .; J gene: TRBJ2-2; V gene: TRBV5-1; CDR3 protein: CASSLWESGELFF; CDR3 DNA: TGCGCCAGCAGCTTGTGGGAGTCCGGGGAGCTGTTTTTT
clone size: .; D gene: TRBD2; J gene: TRBJ2-3; V gene: TRBV9; CDR3 protein: CASSDSGRGADTQYF; CDR3 DNA: TGTGCCAGCAGTGATAGCGGGAGGGGTGCAGATACGCAGTATTTT
clone size: .; D gene: TRBD1; J gene: TRBJ1-2; V gene: TRBV5-4; CDR3 protein: CASTKGAPTDGYTF; CDR3 DNA: TGTGCCAGCACCAAGGGGGCACCCACGGATGGCTACACCTTC
clone size: .; D gene: .; J gene: TRBJ1-3; V gene: TRBV7-9; CDR3 protein: CASSRGSSGNTIYF; CDR3 DNA: TGTGCCAGCAGCCGAGGGTCCTCTGGAAACACCATATATTTT
clone size: .; D gene: .; J gene: TRBJ2-5; V gene: TRBV25-1; CDR3 protein: CASSEYGTRGGQETQYF; CDR3 DNA: TGTGCCAGCAGTGAATACGGAACGAGAGGGGGCCAAGAGACCCAGTACTTC
clone size: .; D gene: TRBD1; J gene: TRBJ1-2; V gene: TRBV2; CDR3 protein: CASTLTGWDGYTF; CDR3 DNA: TGTGCCAGCACCCTGACAGGGTGGGATGGCTACACCTTC
clone size: .; D gene: .; J gene: TRBJ2-1; V gene: TRBV6-6; CDR3 protein: CASGDIQRGSYNEQFF; CDR3 DNA: TGTGCCAGTGGGGACATCCAAAGGGGATCCTACAATGAGCAGTTCTTC
clone size: .; D gene: .; J gene: TRBJ2-7; V gene: TRBV25-1; CDR3 protein: CASGGGGLGEQYF; CDR3 DNA: TGTGCCAGTGGGGGTGGGGGCTTGGGCGAGCAGTACTTC
clone size: .; D gene: TRBD1; J gene: TRBJ1-2; V gene: TRBV7-9; CDR3 protein: CASSAKDRVDYGYTF; CDR3 DNA: TGTGCCAGCAGCGCAAAGGACAGGGTGGACTATGGCTACACCTTC
clone size: .; D gene: TRBD2; J gene: TRBJ2-2; V gene: TRBV15; CDR3 protein: CATRGSGGITGELFF; CDR3 DNA: TGTGCCACCAGGGGGAGCGGGGGGATCACCGGGGAGCTGTTTTTT
clone size: .; D gene: .; J gene: TRBJ2-1; V gene: TRBV9; CDR3 protein: CASSPSGAYNEQFF; CDR3 DNA: TGTGCCAGCAGCCCGAGCGGAGCCTACAATGAGCAGTTCTTC
clone size: .; D gene: TRBD2; J gene: TRBJ2-1; V gene: TRBV5-1; CDR3 protein: CASSLATGLAGGIQNEQFF; CDR3 DNA: TGCGCCAGCAGCTTGGCCACCGGACTAGCGGGGGGGATACAAAATGAGCAGTTCTTC
clone size: .; D gene: .; J gene: TRBJ2-1; V gene: TRBV9; CDR3 protein: CASSVVGVEQFF; CDR3 DNA: TGTGCCAGCAGCGTAGTCGGGGTTGAGCAGTTCTTC
clone size: .; D gene: TRBD2; J gene: TRBJ2-7; V gene: TRBV28; CDR3 protein: CASRDRTSGYEQYF; CDR3 DNA: TGTGCCAGCAGAGACCGGACTAGCGGCTACGAGCAGTACTTC
clone size: .; D gene: .; J gene: TRBJ1-5; V gene: TRBV7-2; CDR3 protein: CASSLGRISNQPQHF; CDR3 DNA: TGTGCCAGCAGCTTAGGCAGGATTAGCAATCAGCCCCAGCATTTT
clone size: .; D gene: TRBD2; J gene: TRBJ2-3; V gene: TRBV9; CDR3 protein: CASTRWGGSTDTQYF; CDR3 DNA: TGTGCCAGCACTCGGTGGGGGGGGAGCACAGATACGCAGTATTTT
clone size: .; D gene: .; J gene: TRBJ1-3; V gene: TRBV7-9; CDR3 protein: CASSRRQTSGNTIYF; CDR3 DNA: TGTGCCAGCAGCCGTAGACAGACCTCTGGAAACACCATATATTTT
clone size: .; D gene: .; J gene: TRBJ1-1; V gene: TRBV29-1; CDR3 protein: CSVEARGRTMNTEAFF; CDR3 DNA: TGCAGCGTTGAGGCCAGGGGAAGAACTATGAACACTGAAGCTTTCTTT
clone size: .; D gene: .; J gene: TRBJ2-1; V gene: TRBV13; CDR3 protein: CASSEGSSGGHFNEQFF; CDR3 DNA: TGTGCCAGCAGCGAGGGAAGTTCGGGGGGCCATTTCAATGAGCAGTTCTTC
clone size: once; D gene: TRBD2; J gene: TRBJ2-5; V gene: TRBV6-5; CDR3 protein: CASTGLAGAKETQYF; CDR3 DNA: TGTGCCAGCACTGGACTAGCGGGGGCCAAAGAGACCCAGTACTTC
clone size: .; D gene: .; J gene: TRBJ2-7; V gene: TRBV23-1; CDR3 protein: CASSSGGPGSYEQYF; CDR3 DNA: TGCGCCAGCAGTTCCGGGGGGCCGGGCTCCTACGAGCAGTACTTC
clone size: once; D gene: .; J gene: TRBJ2-1; V gene: TRBV15; CDR3 protein: CATSNPGASAYNEQFF; CDR3 DNA: TGTGCCACCAGCAATCCCGGGGCTAGCGCGTACAATGAGCAGTTCTTC
clone size: once; D gene: TRBD2; J gene: TRBJ2-1; V gene: TRBV27; CDR3 protein: CASSVGTSGRFNEQFF; CDR3 DNA: TGTGCCAGCAGTGTCGGGACTAGCGGGAGGTTCAATGAGCAGTTCTTC
clone size: .; D gene: .; J gene: TRBJ2-7; V gene: TRBV29-1; CDR3 protein: CSVEVGDRPYEQYF; CDR3 DNA: TGCAGCGTTGAAGTAGGAGACAGGCCCTACGAGCAGTACTTC
clone size: .; D gene: TRBD1; J gene: TRBJ2-7; V gene: TRBV13; CDR3 protein: CASSFMTGPYEQYF; CDR3 DNA: TGTGCCAGCAGCTTTATGACAGGGCCCTACGAGCAGTACTTC
clone size: once; D gene: TRBD1; J gene: TRBJ2-1; V gene: TRBV7-6; CDR3 protein: CASSFLDRGYNEQFF; CDR3 DNA: TGTGCCAGCAGCTTCCTGGACAGGGGGTACAATGAGCAGTTCTTC
clone size: .; D gene: .; J gene: TRBJ1-5; V gene: TRBV4-3; CDR3 protein: CASSQGVAGLNNQPQHF; CDR3 DNA: TGCGCCAGCAGCCAAGGGGTGGCGGGGCTTAACAATCAGCCCCAGCATTTT
clone size: .; D gene: .; J gene: TRBJ2-5; V gene: TRBV7-6; CDR3 protein: CASRNRDQETQYF; CDR3 DNA: TGTGCCAGCAGAAACAGGGACCAAGAGACCCAGTACTTC
clone size: .; D gene: TRBD2; J gene: TRBJ2-1; V gene: TRBV7-6; CDR3 protein: CASSPPPEWTSGKYYNEQFF; CDR3 DNA: TGTGCCAGCAGCCCTCCCCCCGAATGGACTAGCGGGAAATATTACAATGAGCAGTTCTTC
clone size: .; D gene: .; J gene: TRBJ1-2; V gene: TRBV29-1; CDR3 protein: CSVDPGTRGYTF; CDR3 DNA: TGCAGCGTTGATCCCGGGACACGTGGCTACACCTTC
clone size: .; D gene: TRBD2; J gene: TRBJ2-1; V gene: TRBV7-3; CDR3 protein: CASSLGGGYNEQFF; CDR3 DNA: TGTGCCAGCAGCTTAGGGGGAGGGTACAATGAGCAGTTCTTC
clone size: .; D gene: TRBD2; J gene: TRBJ2-7; V gene: TRBV9; CDR3 protein: CASSVDGGGDGEQYF; CDR3 DNA: TGTGCCAGCAGCGTAGATGGCGGGGGGGATGGCGAGCAGTACTTC
clone size: .; D gene: .; J gene: TRBJ2-3; V gene: TRBV6-5; CDR3 protein: CASSYSRGSGTDTQYF; CDR3 DNA: TGTGCCAGCAGTTACTCGAGGGGGAGTGGCACAGATACGCAGTATTTT
clone size: .; D gene: .; J gene: TRBJ2-6; V gene: TRBV29-1; CDR3 protein: CSGGVETPSGANVLTF; CDR3 DNA: TGCAGCGGTGGAGTTGAGACCCCTTCTGGGGCCAACGTCCTGACTTTC
clone size: .; D gene: .; J gene: TRBJ2-1; V gene: TRBV5-1; CDR3 protein: CASSHTAPASNEQFF; CDR3 DNA: TGCGCCAGCAGCCATACAGCTCCGGCGAGCAATGAGCAGTTCTTC
clone size: .; D gene: TRBD1; J gene: TRBJ2-2; V gene: TRBV5-1; CDR3 protein: CASSWGGAGGVLDTGELFF; CDR3 DNA: TGCGCCAGCAGTTGGGGTGGTGCAGGGGGCGTTTTGGACACCGGGGAGCTGTTTTTT
clone size: .; D gene: .; J gene: TRBJ2-3; V gene: TRBV27; CDR3 protein: CASSFGGTTDTQYF; CDR3 DNA: TGTGCCAGCAGTTTTGGCGGGACCACAGATACGCAGTATTTT
clone size: .; D gene: TRBD1; J gene: TRBJ2-7; V gene: TRBV5-1; CDR3 protein: CASTTSGTGVDEQYF; CDR3 DNA: TGCGCCAGCACCACCTCGGGGACAGGGGTCGACGAGCAGTACTTC